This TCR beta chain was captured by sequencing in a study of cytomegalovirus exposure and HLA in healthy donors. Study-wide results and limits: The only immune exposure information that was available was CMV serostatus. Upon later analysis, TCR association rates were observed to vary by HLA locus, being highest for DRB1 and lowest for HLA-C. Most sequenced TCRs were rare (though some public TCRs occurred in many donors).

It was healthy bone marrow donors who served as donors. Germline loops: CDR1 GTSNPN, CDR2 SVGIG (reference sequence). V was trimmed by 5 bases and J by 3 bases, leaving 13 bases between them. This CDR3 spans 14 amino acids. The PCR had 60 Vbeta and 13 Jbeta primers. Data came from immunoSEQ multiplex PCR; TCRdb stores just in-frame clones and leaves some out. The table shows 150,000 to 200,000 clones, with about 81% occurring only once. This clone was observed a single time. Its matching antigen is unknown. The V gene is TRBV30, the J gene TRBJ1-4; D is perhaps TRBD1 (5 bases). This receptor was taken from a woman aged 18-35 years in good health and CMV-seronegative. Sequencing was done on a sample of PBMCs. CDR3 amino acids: CAWGKGISNEKLFF. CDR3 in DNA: TGTGCCTGGGGGAAGGGGATTTCTAATGAAAAACTGTTTTTT.